This T cell receptor (beta chain) was sequenced during a study of identical twins. Each CDR3 protein gets one entry after TCRdb re-called the 5' RACE reads with MiXCR. The sample lists fewer than 900,000 distinct CDR3 sequences, 15% to 20% occurring once. Germline V lookup: CDR1 LGHDT, CDR2 YNNKEL (reference sequence). The CDR3 is made up of 16 amino acids. V dropped 4 bases and J dropped 3 bases, with 15 bases sitting between them. This sample was also put to use in a study of T cells expressing NK-cell markers. That source reports: The share of CD8+ T cells held by dominant NKG2C+ clonotypes was roughly 1.0-8% in about 6 donors.

The TCR originated in a woman between 18 and 30 years old in good health. The gene calls are TRBV3-1 and TRBJ2-2; D is tentatively TRBD1 or TRBD2 (5 bases each). Sequenced input: PBMCs. CDR3 region: CASSPLGTLYTGELFF. In DNA, the CDR3 is TGTGCCAGCAGCCCACTCGGGACGCTTTACACCGGGGAGCTGTTTTTT.